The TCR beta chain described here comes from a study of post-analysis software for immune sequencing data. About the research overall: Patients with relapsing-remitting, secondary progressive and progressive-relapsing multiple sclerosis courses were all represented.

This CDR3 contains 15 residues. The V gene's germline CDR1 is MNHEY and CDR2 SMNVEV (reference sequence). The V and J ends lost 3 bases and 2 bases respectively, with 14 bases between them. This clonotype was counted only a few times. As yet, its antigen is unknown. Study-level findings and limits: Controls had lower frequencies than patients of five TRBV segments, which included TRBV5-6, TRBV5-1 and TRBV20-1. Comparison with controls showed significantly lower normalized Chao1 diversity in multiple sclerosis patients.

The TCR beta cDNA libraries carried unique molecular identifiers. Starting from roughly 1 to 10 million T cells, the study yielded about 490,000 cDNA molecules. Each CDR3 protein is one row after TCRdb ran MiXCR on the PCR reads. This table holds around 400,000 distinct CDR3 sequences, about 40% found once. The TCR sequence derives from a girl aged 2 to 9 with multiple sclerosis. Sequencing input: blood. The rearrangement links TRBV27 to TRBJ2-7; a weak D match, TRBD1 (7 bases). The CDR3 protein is CASSFAGTVPYEQYF. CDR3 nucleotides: TGTGCCAGCAGTTTCGCGGGGACAGTGCCCTACGAGCAGTACTTC.